The present TCR beta chain was sequenced within a study of blood T cell repertoires in COVID-19. Study-level background: Samples came from the United States, Italy and Spain, spanning acute and convalescent COVID-19. T cells, B-cell-depleted T cells, or PBMCs provided the cDNA or gDNA that served as material.

Germline CDR1 MNHEY, CDR2 SVGAGI. Trimming left V 5 bases short and J 7 bases short, with 8 bases between. The CDR3 loop spans 12 amino acids. The table came from immunoSEQ multiplex PCR; TCRdb's copy has only in-frame clones and leaves some out. This table has roughly 180,000 clones, 90% to 95% appearing once. This clonotype was sampled from a man aged 25 to 45 with COVID-19, enrolled during active disease. The sample comprised peripheral blood. The V call is TRBV6-5, the J call TRBJ2-2; unclear D gene. The DNA of the CDR3 is TGTGCCAGCAGTAAGACACGCGGGGAGCTGTTTTTT. Protein sequence: CASSKTRGELFF.